One sample yielded the 32 T cell receptor beta chains listed below, sequenced in a study of spatial heterogeneity in lung cancer. MiXCR was run by TCRdb on the 5' RACE reads, yielding one entry per CDR3 protein. The top ten clones hold just under 30% of a sample with 650 to 850 distinct CDR3 sequences, about 6.7% of them seen once. The antigens these receptors bind are not known. Study-wide findings and caveats: How many expanded intratumoral alpha and beta TCRs were present tracked the tumor mutation count, which was a count of nonsynonymous mutations.

Time point defined: sample taken at primary tumor resection. Material: lung tumor tissue, obtained at surgery. These receptor sequences come from a female donor with early-stage non-small cell lung cancer.

This clonotype is large in the sample. This beta chain is a stray sequence in a library constructed for alpha chains; its clone size is not meaningful. The CDR3 is CASSLMGGPGELFF. CDR3 coding DNA: TGTGCCAGCAGCCTCATGGGAGGACCCGGGGAGCTGTTTTTT. This sequence joins TRBV7-2 and TRBJ2-2; D possibly corresponds to TRBD2 (6 bases). The CDR3 contains 14 residues. Trimming stripped 5 bases from V and 6 bases from J, with 13 bases between. Germline-derived CDR1 and CDR2 are SGHTA and FQGNSA. The full variable domain, with the rest looked up from reference TRBV7-2 and TRBJ2-2, is GAGVSQSPSNKVTEKGKDVELRCDPISGHTALYWYRQSLGQGLEFLIYFQGNSAPDKSGLPSDRFSAERTGGSVSTLTIQRTQQEDSAVYLCASSLMGGPGELFFGEGSRLTVL.

There are many counts of this clonotype. In a library made to pick up alpha chains, this beta chain is a stray read with a size that means little. This chain uses TRBV12-3 or TRBV12-4 with TRBJ1-4, with D possibly TRBD1 on 5 matching bases. V was pared by 1 base and J by 6 bases, with 15 bases between. CDR3 length: 16 amino acids. CDR3 coding DNA: TGTGCCAGCAGTTTAGGTATAGGTCGGGGGGATGAAAAACTGTTTTTT. Translated: CASSLGIGRGDEKLFF.

This clonotype was found many times. Little can be read into the size of this beta chain, an off-target read in a library designed for alpha chains. The CDR3 DNA sequence: TGTGCCAGCTTCACCAGCTCCTACGAGCAGTACTTC. Translated: CASFTSSYEQYF. The chain uses TRBV27 and TRBJ2-7; D gene ambiguous. This CDR3 is 12 amino acids long. The V and J ends lost 8 bases and 0 bases respectively, with 8 bases between them. From germline, CDR1 is MNHEY and CDR2 SMNVEV (reference sequence).

This clonotype is classed as medium-sized (0.01 to 0.1%). A library prepared for alpha chains yielded this beta chain as an off-target read; its size is of little meaning. The chain employs TRBV20-1 and TRBJ2-3; D perhaps matches TRBD2 (5 bases). Per the germline V gene, CDR1 is DFQATT and CDR2 is SNEGSKA (reference sequence). V was pared by 4 bases and J by 2 bases, with 10 bases between. This CDR3 has 13 amino acids. CDR3 amino acids: CSATSGPTDTQYF. The CDR3 DNA reads TGCAGTGCTACCAGCGGACCCACAGATACGCAGTATTTT.

This clonotype is labeled medium-sized (0.01 to 0.1%). This beta chain turned up in a library designed for alpha chains; as an off-target read, its abundance says little. V usage is TRBV6-2 or TRBV6-3 and J usage is TRBJ1-4, with 11 nucleotides matching TRBD1. CDR1 MNHEY and CDR2 SVGEGT come from the germline V gene. V trimming: 1 base; J trimming: 7 bases; junction bases outside the gene matches: 2. The CDR3 runs to 15 residues. CDR3 region: CASSYYGTGGEKLFF. CDR3 bases: TGTGCCAGCAGTTACTACGGGACAGGGGGTGAAAAACTGTTTTTT.

With regard to this clonotype: With the library built for alpha chains, this beta chain is off target and its frequency is not meaningful. The rearrangement joins TRBV7-2 to TRBJ2-7; TRBD2 might be the D (6 bases). Trimming removed 3 bases at V and 5 bases at J, with 11 bases between. There are 13 residues in the CDR3. CDR1 and CDR2 (germline): SGHTA, FQGNSA. The CDR3, as DNA: TGTGCCAGCAGCTTGCGGGGATACAACGAGCAGTACTTC. Protein: CASSLRGYNEQYF.

Concerning this clonotype itself: This beta chain appears as a stray read in a library generated for alpha chains; its size is not informative. The chain combines TRBV5-1 with TRBJ2-3; 8 bases align to TRBD2. CDR1 and CDR2 (germline): SGHRS, YFSETQ. This CDR3 contains 14 residues. V was pared by 4 bases and J by 2 bases, with 3 bases of the junction left unmatched. As DNA, the CDR3 is TGCGCCAGCAGCCGGGGGGGCTACACAGATACGCAGTATTTT. Amino acids: CASSRGGYTDTQYF.

This clonotype is classed as medium-sized. This beta chain turned up in a library designed for alpha chains; as an off-target read, its abundance says little. The chain couples TRBV6-2 or TRBV6-3 to TRBJ2-2, with 7 bases aligning to TRBD2. With 2 bases clipped from V and 4 bases from J, the junction kept 4 bases outside the gene matches. There are 15 residues in the CDR3. Germline values: CDR1 MNHEY, CDR2 SVGEGT. The CDR3 sequence: CASSYLSGFTGELFF. In DNA form, the CDR3 reads TGTGCCAGCAGTTACCTTAGCGGGTTCACCGGGGAGCTGTTTTTT.

By frequency in the sample, this clonotype is medium-sized. Found in a library prepared for alpha chains, this beta chain is an off-target read, and its abundance has little meaning. This chain links TRBV29-1 with TRBJ2-3; D gene ambiguous. CDR3 length: 10 amino acids. V dropped 3 bases and J dropped 2 bases, with 0 bases sitting between them. Germline CDR1 reads SQVTM; CDR2 reads ANQGSEA. This CDR3 is CSVDTDTQYF. DNA for the CDR3: TGCAGCGTTGACACAGATACGCAGTATTTT.

By proportion, this clonotype is medium-sized. A library made for alpha chains picked up this beta chain off target, so its size means little. The chain links TRBV3-1 to TRBJ1-2; possibly TRBD1 for D (5 bases). Germline CDR1 reads LGHDT; CDR2 reads YNNKEL (reference sequence). The CDR3 runs 14 residues. Deletions cut 0 bases from V and 2 bases from J, with 7 bases between. Here the CDR3 DNA reads TGTGCCAGCAGCCAAGACGCAGGGAACTATGGCTACACCTTC. Translating it yields CASSQDAGNYGYTF.

By sample share, this clonotype is hyperexpanded (1% or more). Being off target in a library aimed at alpha chains, this beta chain has a size of little meaning. Written as DNA, the CDR3 is TGTGCCAGCAGCCAGGCTAGCGGGTTATTGGGCAATGAGCAGTTCTTC. Protein product: CASSQASGLLGNEQFF. The rearrangement joins TRBV4-2 to TRBJ2-1, with 8 nucleotides matching TRBD2. The CDR3 is 16 residues long. V shed 3 bases and J 6 bases; nucleotides not matched to a gene: 10. In germline, CDR1 is LGHNA, CDR2 YNFKEQ.

This clonotype is labeled as medium-sized. This beta chain is an unintended read in a library built for alpha chains; its size means little. The CDR3 DNA reads as TGTGCCAGCAGGAAAACGGGATTGGTACACGATGAGCAGTTCTTC. It translates to CASRKTGLVHDEQFF. This chain links TRBV5-6 with TRBJ2-1; perhaps TRBD2 as D (5 bases). The CDR3 covers 15 residues. V dropped 5 bases and J dropped 8 bases, with 20 bases sitting between them. Germline V gives CDR1 SGHDT, CDR2 YYEEEE.

In its sample, this clonotype ranks as medium-sized. Since it is a stray read in a library aimed at alpha chains, this beta chain has a size that is not meaningful. This chain uses TRBV29-1 with TRBJ2-1, with 8 nucleotides matching TRBD2. Looked up from germline, CDR1 is SQVTM and CDR2 is ANQGSEA. Trimming cost V 7 bases and J 4 bases; bases outside gene matches: 6. The CDR3 has 13 residues. CDR3 region: CSARAGEYNEQFF. The CDR3 DNA sequence: TGCAGCGCGAGAGCGGGAGAATACAATGAGCAGTTCTTC.

This clonotype counts as medium-sized. Little can be read into the size of this beta chain, an off-target read in a library designed for alpha chains. This rearrangement joins TRBV12-3 or TRBV12-4 to TRBJ2-3; maybe TRBD1 (6 bases). The CDR3 runs to 15 residues. Trimming shortened V by 3 bases and J by 2 bases, and 12 bases separated the two germline ends. The CDR3 nucleotides read TGTGCCAGCAGTTTCGGACAGAGCCTCACAGATACGCAGTATTTT. Amino acids: CASSFGQSLTDTQYF.

Note on this clonotype: This beta chain is a stray read from a library made for alpha chains; its abundance is not meaningful. The chain couples TRBV6-5 to TRBJ1-4; D is undetermined. Trimming took 2 bases from V and 8 from J, leaving 18 bases between them. CDR1 is MNHEY, CDR2 SVGAGI, per germline. The CDR3 consists of 16 residues. The CDR3 region is CASSYGVGRSEEKLFF. Written as DNA, the CDR3 is TGTGCCAGCAGTTACGGGGTTGGGCGCAGTGAAGAAAAACTGTTTTTT.

About this clonotype: The library was prepared for alpha chains; this beta chain is a stray read, so its frequency means little. The V and J genes are TRBV7-8 and TRBJ2-1; 7 positions agree with TRBD2. CDR3 length: 18 residues. In germline, CDR1 is SGHVS, CDR2 FQNEAQ. Trimming removed 7 bases from V and 3 bases from J; junction bases left unmatched: 18. CDR3 residues: CASNSGLAEVSNYNEQFF. The CDR3 DNA is TGTGCCAGCAACTCCGGCCTAGCGGAGGTTTCGAACTACAATGAGCAGTTCTTC.

By proportion, this clonotype is large (0.1 to 1%). This beta chain was picked up by a library intended for alpha chains and is off target, so its count carries little meaning. J is TRBJ2-7 and V is TRBV14; D remains unclear. V was pared by 3 bases and J by 2 bases, with 14 bases between. Germline CDR1 SGHDN, CDR2 FVKESK. The CDR3 covers 15 residues. CDR3 coding DNA: TGTGCCAGCAGCCACTGGCGGAGAGGAACCTACGAGCAGTACTTC. As protein: CASSHWRRGTYEQYF.

This clonotype is judged medium-sized (0.01 to 0.1%). Because the library targeted alpha chains, this beta chain is an off-target read whose size means little. The V and J genes are TRBV30 and TRBJ2-1, with D possibly being TRBD1 or TRBD2 (5 bases each). The CDR3 consists of 15 residues. V dropped 7 bases and J dropped 6 bases, with 22 bases sitting between them. Germline V CDR1 and CDR2: GTSNPN, SVGIG (reference sequence). The CDR3 DNA is TGTGCCTACAAAGAGAAGGGGACCGGACGCAATGAGCAGTTCTTC. Amino acids: CAYKEKGTGRNEQFF.

Comments on this clonotype: This beta chain is an unintended read in a library built for alpha chains; its size means little. The chain carries TRBV4-1 and TRBJ1-1; D uncertain. Trimming shortened V by 0 bases and J by 4 bases, and 6 bases separated the two germline ends. This CDR3 has 13 residues. CDR1 MGHRA and CDR2 YSYEKL come from the germline V gene. The chain's CDR3 is CASSQERGTEAFF. The CDR3 DNA is TGCGCCAGCAGCCAAGAGCGGGGCACTGAAGCTTTCTTT.

By share, this clonotype counts as large. The library was built for alpha chains, so this beta chain is an off-target read and its size means little. This chain uses TRBV15 with TRBJ1-5, with no clear D. Germline V lookup: CDR1 LNHNV, CDR2 YYDKDF (reference sequence). Trimming removed 4 bases from V and 0 bases from J, with 7 bases in between. The CDR3 sequence is 14 residues long. The chain's CDR3 is CATSKYYSNQPQHF. CDR3 bases: TGTGCCACCAGCAAATATTATAGCAATCAGCCCCAGCATTTT.

This clonotype counts as large. Since it is a stray read in a library aimed at alpha chains, this beta chain has a size that is not meaningful. The J gene is TRBJ2-2, the V gene TRBV12-3 or TRBV12-4, with 14 bases that match TRBD2. The CDR3 length is 23 residues. V lost 6 bases, J lost 5 bases, and 26 bases stayed unmatched. This CDR3 is CASSLRMTGLAGGRVFGTGELFF. CDR3 nucleotides: TGTGCCAGCAGCCTTCGTATGACCGGACTAGCGGGGGGCCGGGTATTCGGGACCGGGGAGCTGTTTTTT.

Within the sample, this clonotype is large. The library was built for alpha chains, so this beta chain is an off-target read and its size means little. This chain links TRBV24-1 with TRBJ2-1; TRBD2 aligns across 13 bases. The CDR3 contains 16 residues. Germline-derived CDR1 and CDR2 are KGHDR and SFDVKD. V gave up 2 bases and J gave up 5 bases; unmatched junction bases: 2. The CDR3 DNA follows: TGTGCCACCAGTGATTGGACTAGCGGGAGCCACAATGAGCAGTTCTTC. Encoded protein: CATSDWTSGSHNEQFF.

By share of the sample, this clonotype is large. Since the library was made to target alpha chains, this beta chain is a stray read and its abundance is not meaningful. The rearrangement links TRBV7-2 to TRBJ2-5; D perhaps matches TRBD1 (6 bases). This CDR3 has 14 residues. The germline V gene has CDR1 SGHTA and CDR2 FQGNSA. The germline V and J ends were trimmed by 3 bases and 5 bases, with 13 bases remaining between them. The CDR3 DNA reads TGTGCCAGCAGCTTCCAATCAGGGGAGGAGACCCAGTACTTC. Amino acids: CASSFQSGEETQYF.

In this sample, this clonotype is large (0.1 to 1%). Found in a library prepared for alpha chains, this beta chain is an off-target read, and its abundance has little meaning. This chain uses TRBV6-2 or TRBV6-3 with TRBJ2-7; either TRBD1 or TRBD2 may fit D (5 bases each). CDR3 size: 16 residues. Looked up from germline, CDR1 is MNHEY and CDR2 is SVGEGT. Between the trimmed V and J ends, which lost 0 bases and 7 bases, there was a span of 19 bases. The CDR3 DNA reads TGTGCCAGCAGTTACTCGATTGGGGGTGCGACGTGGGAGCAGTACTTC. This translates into CASSYSIGGATWEQYF.

By share, this clonotype ranks as medium-sized. The library was built for alpha chains, so this beta chain is an off-target read and its size means little. The CDR3 loop is CASSAGTSRETQYF. The CDR3 nucleotides read TGTGCCAGCAGTGCCGGGACTAGCAGGGAGACCCAGTACTTC. V usage is TRBV6-1 and J usage is TRBJ2-5; 9 nucleotides agree with TRBD2. Germline values: CDR1 MNHNS, CDR2 SASEGT. With V trimmed by 4 bases and J by 5 bases, 5 bases remained unmatched. The CDR3 runs to 14 residues.

By share, this clonotype ranks as large (0.1 to 1%). This beta chain slipped into a library made for alpha chains as a stray read, so its size is not meaningful. This chain connects TRBV6-2 or TRBV6-3 to TRBJ2-1; the match to TRBD1 covers 11 bases. Germline CDR1 is MNHEY and CDR2 is SVGEGT. The J segment lost 4 bases and the V segment lost 7 bases, leaving 9 bases of the junction unmatched. This CDR3 is built from 16 residues. The CDR3 loop reads CASTHTRDRGYNEQFF. The CDR3 DNA follows: TGTGCCAGCACCCACACGAGGGACAGGGGGTACAATGAGCAGTTCTTC.

Notes on this clonotype: This beta chain lies outside the target of a library built for alpha chains; its clone size means little. CDR3 residues: CASSPLISLRYTDTQYF. The CDR3 DNA reads as TGTGCCAGCAGCCCCCTAATATCACTAAGATACACAGATACGCAGTATTTT. The chain joins TRBV13 to TRBJ2-3; no reliable D call. This CDR3 contains 17 residues. Trimming took off 5 bases at V and 2 bases at J, with 20 bases between the two ends. Germline V gene sequence: CDR1 PRHDT, CDR2 FYEKMQ (reference sequence).

This clonotype is classed as medium-sized. This beta chain represents an off-target read in a library built for alpha chains; its size is of limited meaning. The chain couples TRBV6-2 or TRBV6-3 to TRBJ2-3; 12 nucleotides line up with TRBD2. The CDR3 contains 18 residues. J gave up 4 bases and V 2 bases, and 10 bases lay outside the gene matches. CDR1 and CDR2 from the germline V gene are MNHEY and SVGEGT. Here the CDR3 reads CASSYLAGGPRDADTQYF. CDR3 nucleotide sequence: TGTGCCAGCAGTTACCTAGCGGGGGGGCCTCGTGACGCAGATACGCAGTATTTT.

By share of the sample, this clonotype is large. This beta chain lies outside the target of a library built for alpha chains; its clone size means little. The genes are TRBV4-2 and TRBJ2-7, with D possibly being TRBD2 (6 bases). Germline V lookup: CDR1 LGHNA, CDR2 YNFKEQ. The CDR3 extends over 16 amino acids. Trimming left V 4 bases short and J 0 bases short, with 16 bases between. The CDR3 DNA is TGTGCCAGCAGCCGAGGGGCGGGGACCGACTCCTACGAGCAGTACTTC. It specifies CASSRGAGTDSYEQYF.

This clonotype was observed a single time. With a much larger clone just one base away, this may be a read error. This beta chain is a stray read from a library made for alpha chains; its abundance is not meaningful. V gene TRBV12-3 or TRBV12-4 combines with J gene TRBJ1-4, with D perhaps TRBD1 (5 bases). CDR3 length: 16 residues. The germline V and J ends were trimmed by 2 bases and 6 bases, with 16 bases remaining between them. CDR3 in DNA: TGTGCCAGCAGTTTATGTATAGGTCGGGGGGATGAAAAACTGTTTTTT. It codes for CASSLCIGRGDEKLFF.

In its sample, this clonotype is large (0.1 to 1%). Little can be read into the size of this beta chain, an off-target read in a library designed for alpha chains. For the CDR3, the DNA is TGTGCCAGCAGTTTTGGGCGAAAAGCTACCTACGAGCAGTACTTC. Its translation is CASSFGRKATYEQYF. The chain is built from TRBV6-5 and TRBJ2-7; D gene ambiguous. Looked up from germline, CDR1 is MNHEY and CDR2 is SVGAGI. CDR3 length: 15 amino acids. Trimming removed 4 bases from V and 2 bases from J, with 15 bases in between.

This clonotype is large within its sample. This beta chain is an unintended read in a library built for alpha chains; its size means little. The gene calls are TRBV6-1 and TRBJ2-1, with D tentatively TRBD2 (7 bases). The CDR3 length is 16 residues. CDR1 and CDR2 (germline): MNHNS, SASEGT. V was pared by 6 bases and J by 0 bases, with 15 bases between. The CDR3 bases are TGTGCCAGCAGCCTGGGCGGGGGCAGCTCCTACAATGAGCAGTTCTTC. Encoded protein: CASSLGGGSSYNEQFF.